This TCR beta chain was recorded in a study of blood T cell repertoires in COVID-19. Some clones are missing from TCRdb's copy, which holds only in-frame ones; the method was immunoSEQ multiplex PCR. The table records some 330,000 clones, more than 75% of them present only once. Trimming at V came to 5 bases and at J to 4 bases, leaving 6 bases not matched to a gene. Germline-derived CDR1 and CDR2 are MNHEY and SVGAGI. CDR3 length: 15 amino acids. Living in under 30 US areas, the participants were between roughly 18 and 90 years of age. Assignment of participants to cohorts was predicated upon participant-reported clinical history. Cohort 3 donors counted as recovered after two negative PCRs, clearance, or resolved symptoms.

This TCR was recovered from a man aged 30 to 45 who had recovered from COVID-19. Sequencing was performed on PBMCs or T cells enriched from blood (not recorded which). V and J are TRBV6-5 and TRBJ2-2; TRBD2 matches 8 bases. CDR3 protein: CASSPVAGSTGELFF. For the CDR3, the DNA is TGTGCCAGCAGTCCCGTAGCGGGGAGCACCGGGGAGCTGTTTTTT.